This T cell receptor (beta chain) was documented in a study of blood T cell repertoires in COVID-19. In the study overall: Italy, Spain and the United States were the sources of the convalescent and acute COVID-19 samples.

Participants were aged about 18 to 95 years, lived in around 22 US areas, and enrolled virtually. Participant-given clinical history determined each cohort assignment. This CDR3 is built from 13 residues. V lost 3 bases to trimming and J lost 8 bases, with 14 bases between them. The germline CDR1 and CDR2 sequences are SGHRS and YFSETQ. Per the original methods: Estimation of nucleated cell counts relied on the amplification of reference gene primers. The table came from immunoSEQ multiplex PCR; TCRdb's copy has only in-frame clones and leaves some out. The DNA gave D and trimming, while V, J and clone size come from that table. The repertoire holds more than 200,000 clones, with 80% to 90% as singletons.

The chain uses TRBV5-1 and TRBJ1-1; D might be TRBD1 (5 bases). The specimen sequenced was PBMCs or T cells enriched from blood (not recorded which). The TCR sequence derives from a woman aged 30 to 39 who had recovered from COVID-19. The CDR3 here is CASSSTFGGEAFF. In DNA, the CDR3 is TGCGCCAGCAGCTCGACATTTGGGGGGGAAGCTTTCTTT.